The TCR beta chain under discussion was sequenced for a study of blood T cell repertoires in COVID-19. Study at large: The United States, Italy and Spain were the sources of the acute and convalescent COVID-19 samples. T cells, B-cell-depleted T cells, or PBMCs supplied cDNA or gDNA.

Germline CDR1 and CDR2: LGHNA and YSLEER. V was cut by 0 bases and J by 4 bases, with 12 bases left in between. The CDR3 totals 15 residues. This table comes from immunoSEQ multiplex PCR, and its TCRdb copy is limited to in-frame clones, with some not included. The table records 150,000 to 200,000 clones, roughly 84% of them present only once. The rearrangement joins TRBV4-3 to TRBJ1-2; possible D gene TRBD1, 5 bases. Specimen: peripheral blood. This clonotype was obtained from a person aged 65 to 85 with COVID-19, enrolled during active disease. The DNA of the CDR3 is TGCGCCAGCAGCCAAGATTTACGGGGGACCTATGGCTACACCTTC. This translates into CASSQDLRGTYGYTF.